This entry concerns a single T cell receptor (beta chain). The target antigen is unknown. This sample is part of a study of cytomegalovirus exposure and HLA in healthy donors. Donors in the study were healthy people who gave bone marrow. Regarding the study as a whole: In a later analysis, the majority of CMV-associated beta chains seemingly showed HLA restriction. Rates of TCR association differed by HLA locus in a later analysis, with DRB1 highest and HLA-C lowest.

The PCR ran on 60 Vbeta and 13 Jbeta primers. Sequencing was performed with immunoSEQ multiplex PCR; in TCRdb, only in-frame clones are kept and a portion is missing. The sample has 200,000 to 250,000 clones; over 75% are singletons. This CDR3 is built from 13 residues. The V end lost 2 bases, the J end lost 11 bases, and 15 bases lay between the germline ends. Germline CDR1 and CDR2: MNHNY and SVGAGI (reference sequence). This receptor was identified in a girl aged 2 to 9 in good health and CMV-seronegative. The chain is built from TRBV6-6 and TRBJ1-1; D is unresolved. Sequences were obtained from PBMCs. CDR3: CASSYERAVRAFF. For the CDR3, the DNA is TGTGCCAGCAGTTACGAGAGGGCAGTTAGGGCTTTCTTT.